The 26 T cell receptor beta chains reported below all come from one sample, sequenced in a study of shared clonotypes between healthy human individuals. Selected positively for CCR7 and CD45RO-negative, naive CD8 cells excluded terminally differentiated effector memory CD45RA+ cells. Data came from immunoSEQ multiplex PCR; TCRdb stores just in-frame clones and leaves some out. In the table there are around 2,000,000 clones, approximately 95% of which are singletons. Sequences were obtained from naive CD8+ T cells sorted from blood. The receptors originated from a man aged 18 to 29 in good health.

The V and J genes are TRBV27 and TRBJ2-3, with 16 positions matching TRBD2. Germline V gene sequence: CDR1 MNHEY, CDR2 SMNVEV (reference sequence). This CDR3 is 17 amino acids long. J lost 0 bases, V lost 5 bases, and 2 bases had no gene match. The CDR3 loop is CASSTGLAGGSTDTQYF. Written as DNA, the CDR3 is TGTGCCAGCAGTACGGGACTAGCGGGAGGGAGCACAGATACGCAGTATTTT.

The V call is TRBV28, the J call TRBJ2-1; D might be TRBD1 (5 bases). With 3 bases removed from V and 4 bases from J, the gap between germline ends came to 16 bases. The CDR3 runs to 16 residues. From germline, CDR1 is MDHEN and CDR2 SYDVKM. The CDR3 nucleotides are TGTGCCAGCAGTTTGAGACAGTTCAATACGTACAATGAGCAGTTCTTC. Translating gives CASSLRQFNTYNEQFF.

The chain combines TRBV13 with TRBJ2-5; TRBD2 matches at 7 bases. This CDR3 region has 16 residues. Germline V gene sequence: CDR1 PRHDT, CDR2 FYEKMQ (reference sequence). The V segment lost 4 bases and the J segment 0 bases; nucleotides outside the gene matches: 8. The CDR3 protein is CASSSRGTLYQETQYF. CDR3 bases: TGTGCCAGCAGCTCGCGGGGGACCCTCTACCAAGAGACCCAGTACTTC.

V and J are TRBV7-2 and TRBJ2-1; D perhaps matches TRBD2 (6 bases). This CDR3 contains 14 residues. Trimming pared 7 bases from V and 0 bases from J, leaving 10 bases between. CDR1 SGHTA and CDR2 FQGNSA come from the germline V gene. The CDR3: CASTRRGSYNEQFF. The CDR3, as DNA: TGTGCCAGCACCCGGCGGGGCTCCTACAATGAGCAGTTCTTC. Complete variable domain (other parts from reference TRBV7-2 and TRBJ2-1): GAGVSQSPSNKVTEKGKDVELRCDPISGHTALYWYRQSLGQGLEFLIYFQGNSAPDKSGLPSDRFSAERTGGSVSTLTIQRTQQEDSAVYLCASTRRGSYNEQFFGPGTRLTVL.

The chain employs TRBV4-1 and TRBJ2-2, with 8 positions matching TRBD2. This CDR3 contains 16 residues. Losses at the gene ends were 5 bases for V and 3 bases for J; bases not matched to a gene: 8. Germline-derived CDR1 and CDR2 are MGHRA and YSYEKL. For the CDR3, the DNA is TGCGCCAGCAGCTCCAGACTAGCGAGAGACACCGGGGAGCTGTTTTTT. Protein product: CASSSRLARDTGELFF.

The table lists this clone with a count of one. The gene calls are TRBV2 and TRBJ1-1; D is unclear. The CDR3 is 13 amino acids. Germline V gives CDR1 SNHLY, CDR2 FYNNEI. The germline V and J ends were trimmed by 3 bases and 5 bases, with 10 bases remaining between them. In nucleotides, the CDR3 is TGTGCCAGCAGTGAGGGGTTCGGGACTGAAGCTTTCTTT. It encodes CASSEGFGTEAFF. The full variable domain, in which reference TRBV2 and TRBJ1-1 provide the parts outside the CDR3, is EPEVTQTPSHQVTQMGQEVILRCVPISNHLYFYWYRQILGQKVEFLVSFYNNEISEKSEIFDDQFSVERPDGSNFTLKIRSTKLEDSAMYFCASSEGFGTEAFFGQGTRLTVV.

This clone was counted once. This rearrangement joins TRBV29-1 to TRBJ2-1; maybe TRBD2 (5 bases). There are 14 residues in the CDR3. Trimming left V 1 base short and J 9 bases short, with 16 bases between. Germline V CDR1 and CDR2: SQVTM, ANQGSEA. In nucleotides, the CDR3 is TGCAGCGTTGAAGTAGGACGGGGTAGAATTGAGCAGTTCTTC. This codes for CSVEVGRGRIEQFF.

V usage is TRBV7-9 and J usage is TRBJ2-3; TRBD2 aligns across 7 bases. The trim removed 1 base at V and 2 bases at J, leaving 3 bases unmatched. CDR3 length: 15 residues. Germline CDR1 reads SEHNR; CDR2 reads FQNEAQ (reference sequence). The CDR3 protein is CASSLGGLLTDTQYF. CDR3 DNA sequence: TGTGCCAGCAGCTTAGGGGGACTACTCACAGATACGCAGTATTTT.

V usage is TRBV5-1 and J usage is TRBJ2-7, with D maybe TRBD2 (5 bases). Germline-derived CDR1 and CDR2 are SGHRS and YFSETQ. This CDR3 has 15 residues. The V end lost 0 bases, the J end lost 3 bases, and 13 bases lay between the germline ends. CDR3 sequence: CASSLDASRIYEQYF. The DNA of the CDR3 is TGCGCCAGCAGCTTGGATGCTAGCAGAATCTACGAGCAGTACTTC.

With respect to this clone: Other nucleotide sequences from this sample produce the same CDR3. This chain joins TRBV5-4 and TRBJ2-1; D is uncertain. The germline CDR1 and CDR2 sequences are SGHNT and YYREEE (reference sequence). The length of the CDR3 is 13 residues. Trimming stripped 0 bases from V and 3 bases from J, with 4 bases between. DNA for the CDR3: TGTGCCAGCAGCTTGGCCAGCTACAATGAGCAGTTCTTC. This encodes CASSLASYNEQFF.

The V and J genes are TRBV27 and TRBJ1-4; no reliable D call. The CDR3 loop spans 14 amino acids. The germline V and J ends were trimmed by 1 base and 4 bases, with 7 bases remaining between them. Germline V CDR1 and CDR2: MNHEY, SMNVEV (reference sequence). The CDR3 loop reads CASSLWASNEKLFF. In DNA, the CDR3 is TGTGCCAGCAGTTTATGGGCCAGTAATGAAAAACTGTTTTTT.

The chain recombines TRBV19 with TRBJ1-1, with D maybe TRBD1 (5 bases). Germline V gives CDR1 LNHDA, CDR2 SQIVND (reference sequence). The ends were cut back, 6 bases at V and 4 bases at J, with 21 bases in the middle. The CDR3 runs 16 residues. This chain's CDR3 is CASSHNPGEGSTEAFF. In DNA, the CDR3 is TGTGCCAGTAGCCACAACCCGGGGGAAGGGAGCACTGAAGCTTTCTTT.

The genes are TRBV30 and TRBJ2-5, with 12 positions matching TRBD1. This CDR3 comprises 18 residues. Germline V gene lookup returns CDR1 GTSNPN and CDR2 SVGIG (reference sequence). V trimming: 4 bases; J trimming: 2 bases; junction bases outside the gene matches: 14. The CDR3 loop is CAWNRDRGPREPQETQYF. Here the CDR3 DNA reads TGTGCCTGGAACCGGGACAGGGGGCCACGGGAGCCTCAAGAGACCCAGTACTTC. The entire variable domain, with the rest obtained from reference TRBV30 and TRBJ2-5, is as follows: SQTIHQWPATLVQPVGSPLSLECTVEGTSNPNLYWYRQAAGRGLQLLFYSVGIGQISSEVPQNLSASRPQDRQFILSSKKLLLSDSGFYLCAWNRDRGPREPQETQYFGPGTRLLVL.

The rearrangement joins TRBV7-9 to TRBJ2-3, with a weak D call TRBD1 (5 bases). Germline assignment: CDR1 SEHNR and CDR2 FQNEAQ (reference sequence). Trimming cost V 0 bases and J 2 bases, with 9 bases left between them. The CDR3 runs 15 residues. The CDR3 DNA reads as TGTGCCAGCAGCTTAGCAGGGGCCTTCACAGATACGCAGTATTTT. The encoded protein is CASSLAGAFTDTQYF.

In the case of this clone: The sample carries other DNA sequences with the same CDR3. This chain links TRBV11-2 with TRBJ2-7; D is tentatively TRBD1 or TRBD2 (6 bases each). Per germline, CDR1 SGHAT and CDR2 FQNNGV. The CDR3 contains 14 residues. The V and J ends lost 0 bases and 4 bases respectively, with 10 bases between them. CDR3 residues: CASSLEGGLYEQYF. The CDR3 DNA sequence: TGTGCCAGCAGCTTAGAAGGGGGGCTGTACGAGCAGTACTTC.

As concerns this clone: Other DNA sequences of this sample code for an identical CDR3. This chain connects TRBV27 to TRBJ2-2; D gene uncertain. In germline, CDR1 is MNHEY, CDR2 SMNVEV (reference sequence). This CDR3 is built from 12 residues. Trimming removed 5 bases from V and 7 bases from J, with 8 bases in between. This CDR3 reads CASSILGGELFF. The CDR3 DNA reads TGTGCCAGCAGTATCCTCGGCGGGGAGCTGTTTTTT.

The rearrangement joins TRBV29-1 to TRBJ2-2; D is unresolved. Germline V CDR1 and CDR2: SQVTM, ANQGSEA. CDR3 size: 14 residues. V was clipped by 2 bases and J by 0 bases, with 7 bases between them. For the CDR3, the DNA is TGCAGCGTTGAACAGGCCGCGAACACCGGGGAGCTGTTTTTT. It translates to CSVEQAANTGELFF.

The rearrangement uses TRBV10-2 and TRBJ1-3; D remains ambiguous. This CDR3 region has 16 residues. CDR1 and CDR2 from the germline V gene are WSHSY and SAAADI. V lost 2 bases to trimming and J lost 4 bases, with 15 bases between them. The CDR3 is CASSETVPMGGNTIYF. The CDR3 DNA follows: TGCGCCAGCAGTGAGACCGTTCCCATGGGGGGAAACACCATATATTTT.

The chain recombines TRBV5-4 with TRBJ2-3; 8 bases are shared with TRBD2. From germline, CDR1 is SGHNT and CDR2 YYREEE (reference sequence). J gave up 4 bases and V 1 base, and 11 bases lay outside the gene matches. The CDR3 contains 17 residues. As DNA, the CDR3 is TGTGCCAGCAGCTTGTCGGTGGCGGGACTAGTGGCAGATACGCAGTATTTT. Translating it yields CASSLSVAGLVADTQYF.

V usage is TRBV11-2 and J usage is TRBJ1-5; the D is unclear. Germline-derived CDR1 and CDR2 are SGHAT and FQNNGV. Trimming took off 2 bases at V and 4 bases at J, with 6 bases between the two ends. The CDR3 totals 13 residues. The CDR3 DNA reads TGTGCCAGCAGCTTAAGCCCTAATCAGCCCCAGCATTTT. Translating gives CASSLSPNQPQHF.

This chain uses TRBV6-5 with TRBJ2-1; TRBD2 aligns across 8 bases. CDR3 size: 14 residues. Germline trimming cut 6 bases from V and 5 bases from J; bases unmatched to any gene: 6. Germline CDR1 MNHEY, CDR2 SVGAGI. CDR3 bases: TGTGCCAGCAGCCAACTGACTAGCGACAATGAGCAGTTCTTC. Its protein is CASSQLTSDNEQFF.

The genes are TRBV30 and TRBJ2-7, with 8 positions matching TRBD2. This CDR3 has 14 residues. Germline values: CDR1 GTSNPN, CDR2 SVGIG (reference sequence). With 4 bases clipped from V and 5 bases from J, the junction kept 10 bases outside the gene matches. The CDR3 DNA follows: TGTGCCTGGACCCGGACTAGCAATGTGGACGAGCAGTACTTC. This encodes CAWTRTSNVDEQYF.

The chain couples TRBV21-1 to TRBJ2-4; the table's D call, TRBD2, was not checked against the DNA. TRBV21-1 is marked as a pseudogene. The CDR3 length is 17 residues. The DNA for the CDR3 is TGTGCCCTCCATCGGCCAATTCGGGGGAAGGGCAAAAACATTCAGTACTTC. It codes for CALHRPIRGKGKNIQYF.

The J gene is TRBJ1-6, the V gene TRBV30; TRBD1 might be the D (5 bases). Trimming stripped 3 bases from V and 10 bases from J, with 13 bases between. The CDR3 length is 13 residues. Germline loops: CDR1 GTSNPN, CDR2 SVGIG (reference sequence). The CDR3 nucleotides read TGTGCCTGGAGCGCCGGGACGGGATCACCCCTCCACTTT. As protein: CAWSAGTGSPLHF.

On this clone itself: Its ends do not fully match the called genes, so a read error is possible. The V gene is TRBV9, the J gene TRBJ2-7; D may match TRBD1 or TRBD2 (5 bases each). In germline, CDR1 is SGDLS, CDR2 YYNGEE. The CDR3 extends over 14 amino acids. The CDR3 spells CARRLKSRVYEQYF. The CDR3 bases are TGTGCCCGCAGACTAAAGAGCAGGGTTTACGAGCAGTACTTC.

The rearrangement joins TRBV1 to TRBJ2-1; the table's D call of TRBD2 was not tested on the DNA. TRBV1 is classified as a pseudogene. This CDR3 spans 13 amino acids. The CDR3 sequence is CTTSCGIRNEQFF. The DNA of the CDR3 is TGCACCACGAGTTGCGGGATCCGCAATGAGCAGTTCTTC.